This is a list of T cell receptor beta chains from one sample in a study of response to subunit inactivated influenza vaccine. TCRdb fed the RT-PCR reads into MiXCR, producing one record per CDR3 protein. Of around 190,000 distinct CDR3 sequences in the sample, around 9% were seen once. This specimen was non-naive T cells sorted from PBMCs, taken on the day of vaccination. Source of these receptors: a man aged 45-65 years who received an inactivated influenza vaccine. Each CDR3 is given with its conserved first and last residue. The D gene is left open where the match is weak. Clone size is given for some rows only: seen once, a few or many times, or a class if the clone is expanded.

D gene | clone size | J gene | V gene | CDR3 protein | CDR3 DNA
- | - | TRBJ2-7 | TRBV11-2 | CASSMHRDTNFYEQYF | TGTGCCAGCAGCATGCACCGGGACACTAATTTCTACGAGCAGTACTTC
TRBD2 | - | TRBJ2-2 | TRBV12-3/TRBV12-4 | CASTRWGGRGELFF | TGTGCCAGCACCCGGTGGGGGGGGAGGGGGGAGCTGTTTTTT
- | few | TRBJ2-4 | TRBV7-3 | CASSLDFKNIQYF | TGTGCCAGCAGCCTCGACTTTAAAAACATTCAGTACTTC
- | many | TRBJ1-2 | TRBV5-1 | CASSLEPGNYGYTF | TGCGCCAGCAGCTTGGAACCCGGGAACTATGGCTACACCTTC
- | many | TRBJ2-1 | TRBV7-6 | CASSSPLWGASSYNEQFF | TGTGCCAGCAGCTCGCCCCTTTGGGGGGCAAGCTCCTACAATGAGCAGTTCTTC
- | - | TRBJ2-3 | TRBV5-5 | CASSLALRADTQYF | TGTGCCAGCAGCTTGGCGTTGCGGGCAGATACGCAGTATTTT
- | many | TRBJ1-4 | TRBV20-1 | CSASFGPTNEKLFF | TGCAGTGCTAGTTTTGGCCCAACTAATGAAAAACTGTTTTTT
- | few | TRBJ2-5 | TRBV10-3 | CAISRPFQETQYF | TGTGCCATCAGTAGGCCCTTTCAAGAGACCCAGTACTTC
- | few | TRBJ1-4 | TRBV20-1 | CSARVSGQLNEKLFF | TGCAGTGCTAGAGTCTCCGGACAGCTTAATGAAAAACTGTTTTTT
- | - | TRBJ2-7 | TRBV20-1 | CSASGTAGNEQYF | TGCAGTGCTTCCGGGACGGCGGGCAACGAGCAGTACTTC
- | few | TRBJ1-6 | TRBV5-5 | CASSPLGGDSYNSPLHF | TGTGCCAGCAGCCCCCTCGGGGGGGACTCCTATAATTCACCCCTCCACTTT
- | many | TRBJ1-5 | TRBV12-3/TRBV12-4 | CASSLGAEGRPQHF | TGTGCCAGCAGTTTAGGGGCCGAGGGAAGGCCCCAGCATTTT
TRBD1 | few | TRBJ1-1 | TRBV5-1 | CASSLETGGVTEAFF | TGCGCCAGCAGCTTGGAGACAGGGGGGGTAACTGAAGCTTTCTTT
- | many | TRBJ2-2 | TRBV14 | CASSQDRAGARYTGELFF | TGTGCCAGCAGCCAAGATCGGGCAGGGGCTCGGTACACCGGGGAGCTGTTTTTT
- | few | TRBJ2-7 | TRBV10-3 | CAINQPGLPSYEQYF | TGTGCCATCAACCAACCGGGACTGCCCTCCTACGAGCAGTACTTC
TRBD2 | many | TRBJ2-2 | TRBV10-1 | CASSSGSGAGELFF | TGCGCCAGCAGTTCCGGTAGCGGGGCCGGGGAGCTGTTTTTT
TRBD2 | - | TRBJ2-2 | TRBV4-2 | CASSPTSGREDTGELFF | TGTGCCAGCAGCCCGACTAGCGGGAGAGAGGATACCGGGGAGCTGTTTTTT
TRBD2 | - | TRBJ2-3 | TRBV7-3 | CASALAVVPYTQYF | TGTGCCTCCGCACTAGCGGTAGTCCCCTATACGCAGTATTTT
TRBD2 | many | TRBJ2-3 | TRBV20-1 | CSAERERGSTDTQYF | TGCAGTGCTGAGCGGGAGAGGGGTAGCACAGATACGCAGTATTTT
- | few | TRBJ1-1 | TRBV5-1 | CASSLRSGRDMNTEAFF | TGCGCCAGCAGCCTCCGGTCGGGGAGAGACATGAACACTGAAGCTTTCTTT
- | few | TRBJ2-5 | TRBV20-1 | CSARMLGINQETQYF | TGCAGTGCTCGAATGCTAGGGATAAACCAAGAGACCCAGTACTTC
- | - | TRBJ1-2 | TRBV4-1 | CASSQVARSYGYTF | TGCGCCAGCAGCCAAGTCGCCCGCTCCTATGGCTACACCTTC
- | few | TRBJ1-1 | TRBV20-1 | CSASSGTTNTEAFF | TGCAGTGCCTCCTCCGGGACGACGAACACTGAAGCTTTCTTT
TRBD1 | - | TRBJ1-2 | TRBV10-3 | CAISDPGQGARGYTF | TGTGCCATCAGTGACCCGGGACAGGGGGCTCGCGGCTACACCTTC
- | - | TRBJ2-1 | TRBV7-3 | CASSLDVAVPEQFF | TGTGCCAGCAGCTTAGACGTAGCGGTCCCCGAGCAGTTCTTC
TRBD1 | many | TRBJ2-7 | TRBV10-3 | CAISDYQKGTDEQYF | TGTGCCATCAGTGACTATCAGAAAGGGACAGACGAGCAGTACTTC
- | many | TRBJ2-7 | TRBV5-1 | CASSDLYEQYF | TGCGCCAGCAGCGACCTCTACGAGCAGTACTTC
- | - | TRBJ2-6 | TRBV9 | CASSVSWGPGANVLTF | TGTGCCAGCAGCGTAAGTTGGGGCCCTGGGGCCAACGTCCTGACTTTC
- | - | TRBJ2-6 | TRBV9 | CASSGPAGANVLTF | TGTGCCAGCAGCGGTCCAGCTGGGGCCAACGTCCTGACTTTC
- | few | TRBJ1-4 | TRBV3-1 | CASSQVAVATNEKLFF | TGTGCCAGCAGCCAAGTGGCGGTAGCAACTAATGAAAAACTGTTTTTT
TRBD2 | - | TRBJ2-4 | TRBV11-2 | CASSPTSGGSLAKNIQYF | TGTGCCAGCAGCCCCACTAGCGGGGGGAGTCTTGCCAAAAACATTCAGTACTTC
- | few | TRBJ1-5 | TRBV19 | CASSSRGSSNQPQHF | TGTGCCAGTAGTTCCCGGGGATCGAGCAATCAGCCCCAGCATTTT
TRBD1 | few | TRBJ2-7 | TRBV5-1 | CASSLGTGGRYEQYF | TGCGCCAGCAGCTTGGGGACAGGGGGCAGATACGAGCAGTACTTC
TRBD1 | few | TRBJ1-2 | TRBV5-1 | CASSLGTGGHYGYTF | TGCGCCAGCAGCTTGGGTACAGGGGGGCACTATGGCTACACCTTC
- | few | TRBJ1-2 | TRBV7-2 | CASSPLTGQANYGYTF | TGTGCCAGCAGCCCGCTAACAGGGCAAGCTAACTATGGCTACACCTTC
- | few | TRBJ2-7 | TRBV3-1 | CASSLLDGTYEQYF | TGTGCCAGCAGCCTGTTGGACGGAACCTACGAGCAGTACTTC
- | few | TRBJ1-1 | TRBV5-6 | CASSWDTGNTEAFF | TGTGCCAGCAGCTGGGACACGGGGAACACTGAAGCTTTCTTT
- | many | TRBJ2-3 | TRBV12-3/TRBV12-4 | CASSFRQDSTDTQYF | TGTGCCAGCAGTTTTCGACAGGATAGCACAGATACGCAGTATTTT
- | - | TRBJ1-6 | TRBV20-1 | CSASRGSSYNSPLHF | TGCAGTGCTAGCAGAGGCAGCTCCTATAATTCACCCCTCCACTTT
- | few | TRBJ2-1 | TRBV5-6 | CASSTSPTHYNEQFF | TGTGCCAGCAGCACGAGCCCGACACACTACAATGAGCAGTTCTTC
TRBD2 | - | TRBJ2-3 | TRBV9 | CASSVGTSGTDTQYF | TGTGCCAGCAGCGTAGGTACTAGCGGCACAGATACGCAGTATTTT
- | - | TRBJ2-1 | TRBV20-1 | CSVRTGNEQFF | TGCAGTGTAAGAACGGGGAATGAGCAGTTCTTC
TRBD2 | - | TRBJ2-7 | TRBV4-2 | CASSQITGTSSYEQYF | TGTGCCAGCAGCCAGATAACAGGGACTAGCTCCTACGAGCAGTACTTC
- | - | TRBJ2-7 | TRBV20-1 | CSASTRGVSYEQYF | TGCAGTGCAAGCACCAGGGGGGTCTCCTACGAGCAGTACTTC
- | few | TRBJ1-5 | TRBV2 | CASSTMGRGNQPQHF | TGTGCCAGCAGTACCATGGGACGGGGGAATCAGCCCCAGCATTTT
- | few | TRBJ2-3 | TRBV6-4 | CASSRAGTTDTQYF | TGTGCCAGCAGTCGGGCAGGGACCACAGATACGCAGTATTTT
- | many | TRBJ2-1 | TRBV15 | CATSRDAGRYNEQFF | TGTGCCACCAGCAGAGATGCGGGGCGATACAATGAGCAGTTCTTC
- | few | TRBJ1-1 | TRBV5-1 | CASTGSGSNTEAFF | TGCGCCAGCACCGGGAGCGGGTCGAACACTGAAGCTTTCTTT
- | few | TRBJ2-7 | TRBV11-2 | CASSWGANYEQYF | TGTGCCAGCAGCTGGGGCGCGAATTACGAGCAGTACTTC
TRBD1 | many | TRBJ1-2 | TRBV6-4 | CASSDFAGQGRPNYGYTF | TGTGCCAGCAGTGACTTCGCCGGACAGGGGCGACCTAACTATGGCTACACCTTC
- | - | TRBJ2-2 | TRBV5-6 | CASSLLHTGELFF | TGTGCCAGCAGCTTACTACACACCGGGGAGCTGTTTTTT
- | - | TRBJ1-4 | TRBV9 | CASSPGPGQRLEKLFF | TGTGCCAGCAGCCCCGGACCAGGACAACGACTTGAAAAACTGTTTTTT